These 9 T cell receptor beta chains came from one sample sequenced in a study of OX40 agonist ivuxolimab in advanced cancers. Clones were sequenced by immunoSEQ multiplex PCR, and TCRdb holds only the in-frame ones, with some missing. The sample holds some 90,000 clones, over 75% seen once. The sample consisted of CD4+ or CD8+ T cells sorted from blood, taken in a trial of the OX40 agonist ivuxolimab. These receptors all come from an adult with an advanced solid tumor such as melanoma, head and neck, liver or kidney cancer.

This chain links TRBV9 with TRBJ2-3; D is unresolved. This CDR3 contains 11 residues. The V and J ends lost 3 bases and 2 bases respectively, with 1 base between them. The germline V gene has CDR1 SGDLS and CDR2 YYNGEE. CDR3 sequence (DNA): TGTGCCAGCAGCGCCACAGATACGCAGTATTTT. It translates to CASSATDTQYF. Filled out from reference TRBV9 and TRBJ2-3, the complete variable domain reads DSGVTQTPKHLITATGQRVTLRCSPRSGDLSVYWYQQSLDQGLQFLIQYYNGEERAKGNILERFSAQQFPDLHSELNLSSLELGDSALYFCASSATDTQYFGPGTRLTVL.

CDR3 sequence (DNA): TGCGCCAGCAGCTTCCACGGGAGGGTAATAAACAATGAGCAGTTCTTC. Translation: CASSFHGRVINNEQFF. The rearrangement links TRBV5-1 to TRBJ2-1; 8 bases match TRBD2. Germline V gene lookup returns CDR1 SGHRS and CDR2 YFSETQ. J lost 5 bases, V lost 2 bases, and 9 bases had no gene match. The CDR3 length is 16 residues.

This sequence joins TRBV19 and TRBJ1-1; D gene uncertain. The germline V and J ends were trimmed by 3 bases and 1 base, with 6 bases remaining between them. The CDR3 totals 13 residues. CDR1 and CDR2 from the germline V gene are LNHDA and SQIVND (reference sequence). CDR3 nucleotides: TGTGCCAGTAGTATTTTAGGGAACACTGAAGCTTTCTTT. This codes for CASSILGNTEAFF.

The J gene is TRBJ2-5, the V gene TRBV5-1; the D gene is possibly TRBD2 (6 bases). V shed 7 bases and J shed 5 bases, with 18 bases lying between them. The germline CDR1 and CDR2 sequences are SGHRS and YFSETQ. CDR3 length: 14 amino acids. CDR3 residues: CASSLGGSSETQYF. CDR3 bases: TGCGCCAGCTCCCTTGGGGGGAGTTCTGAGACCCAGTACTTC.

The chain recombines TRBV28 with TRBJ2-6; D is uncertain. CDR1 MDHEN and CDR2 SYDVKM come from the germline V gene. V was trimmed by 3 bases and J by 0 bases, leaving 9 bases between them. The CDR3 has 16 amino acids. The CDR3 reads CASSFLQSSGANVLTF. The CDR3, as DNA: TGTGCCAGCAGTTTTTTACAGAGCTCTGGGGCCAACGTCCTGACTTTC.

This chain joins TRBV6-1 and TRBJ1-3; D is perhaps TRBD1 (6 bases). Trimming left V 2 bases short and J 4 bases short, with 15 bases between. From germline, CDR1 is MNHNS and CDR2 SASEGT. The CDR3 is made up of 16 amino acids. CDR3 bases: TGTGCCAGCAGTGAAAACTACAGGGTGCCCGGAAACACCATATATTTT. Residues: CASSENYRVPGNTIYF.

The chain combines TRBV28 with TRBJ1-1; D perhaps matches TRBD1 (5 bases). Germline-derived CDR1 and CDR2 are MDHEN and SYDVKM. This CDR3 is built from 16 residues. The V end lost 5 bases, the J end lost 0 bases, and 16 bases lay between the germline ends. In DNA, the CDR3 is TGTGCCAGCAGTAAGCGACGCGGGACTATGAACACTGAAGCTTTCTTT. This gives the protein CASSKRRGTMNTEAFF.

V gene TRBV7-8 combines with J gene TRBJ2-1; D is undetermined. The CDR3 consists of 13 residues. Germline-derived CDR1 and CDR2 are SGHVS and FQNEAQ. Deletions cut 2 bases from V and 5 bases from J, with 7 bases between. CDR3 residues: CASSLNRNNEQFF. CDR3 sequence (DNA): TGTGCCAGCAGCTTAAACAGAAACAATGAGCAGTTCTTC.

This chain joins TRBV5-6 and TRBJ1-2, with 8 positions matching TRBD1. The CDR3 covers 14 residues. J lost 4 bases, V lost 3 bases, and 5 bases had no gene match. Germline V gene data show CDR1 as SGHDT and CDR2 as YYEEEE. CDR3 nucleotides: TGTGCCAGCAGCTCACAGACAGGGGCCTATGGCTACACCTTC. It translates to CASSSQTGAYGYTF.